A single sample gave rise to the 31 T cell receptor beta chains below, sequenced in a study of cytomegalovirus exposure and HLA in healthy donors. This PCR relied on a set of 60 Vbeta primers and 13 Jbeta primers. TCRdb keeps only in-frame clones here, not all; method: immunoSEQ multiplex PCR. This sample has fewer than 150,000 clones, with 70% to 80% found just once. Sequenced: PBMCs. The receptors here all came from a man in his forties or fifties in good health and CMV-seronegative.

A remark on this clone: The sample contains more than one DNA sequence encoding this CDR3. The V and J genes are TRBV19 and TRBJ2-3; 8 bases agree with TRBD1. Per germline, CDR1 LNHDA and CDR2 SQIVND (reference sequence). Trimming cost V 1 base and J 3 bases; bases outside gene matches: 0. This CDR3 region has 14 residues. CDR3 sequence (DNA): TGTGCCAGTAGTATAGGGACAGGGACAGATACGCAGTATTTT. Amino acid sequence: CASSIGTGTDTQYF.

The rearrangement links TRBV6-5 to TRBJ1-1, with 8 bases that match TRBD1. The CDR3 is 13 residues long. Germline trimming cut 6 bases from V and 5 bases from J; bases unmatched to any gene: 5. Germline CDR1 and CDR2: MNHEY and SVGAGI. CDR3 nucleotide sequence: TGTGCCAGCAGCTCGACAGGGGTTACTGAAGCTTTCTTT. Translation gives CASSSTGVTEAFF.

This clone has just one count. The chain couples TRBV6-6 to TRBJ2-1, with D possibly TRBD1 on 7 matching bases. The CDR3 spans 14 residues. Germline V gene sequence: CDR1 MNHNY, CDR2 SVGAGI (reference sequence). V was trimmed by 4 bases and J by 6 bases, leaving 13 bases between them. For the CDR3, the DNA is TGTGCCAGCAGTTCTAACAGGGGAGGCAATGAGCAGTTCTTC. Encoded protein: CASSSNRGGNEQFF.

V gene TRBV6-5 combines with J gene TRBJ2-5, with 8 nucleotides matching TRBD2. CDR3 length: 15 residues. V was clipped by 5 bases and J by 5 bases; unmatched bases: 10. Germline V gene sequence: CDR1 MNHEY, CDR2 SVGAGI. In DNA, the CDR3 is TGTGCCAGCAGTCGTGCTGCGGGAGGACACGAGACCCAGTACTTC. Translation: CASSRAAGGHETQYF.

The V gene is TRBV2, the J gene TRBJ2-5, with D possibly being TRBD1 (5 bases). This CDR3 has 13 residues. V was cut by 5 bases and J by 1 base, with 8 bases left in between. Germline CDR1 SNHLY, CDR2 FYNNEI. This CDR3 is CASSPGLQETQYF. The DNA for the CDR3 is TGTGCCAGCAGTCCAGGGCTCCAAGAGACCCAGTACTTC.

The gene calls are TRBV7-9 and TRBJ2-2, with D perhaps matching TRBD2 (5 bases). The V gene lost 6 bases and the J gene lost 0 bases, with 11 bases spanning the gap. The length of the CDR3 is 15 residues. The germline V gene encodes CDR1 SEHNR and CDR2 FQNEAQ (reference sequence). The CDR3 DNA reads TGTGCCAGCAGGCTGGACTCGACGAACACCGGGGAGCTGTTTTTT. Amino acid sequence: CASRLDSTNTGELFF.

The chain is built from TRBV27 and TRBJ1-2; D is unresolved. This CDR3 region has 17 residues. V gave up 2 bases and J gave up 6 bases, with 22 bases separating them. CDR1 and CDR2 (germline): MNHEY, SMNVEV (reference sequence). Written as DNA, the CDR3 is TGTGCCAGCAGTTTAAGGTCCGGGGTCAGGTCGACTGATGGCTACACCTTC. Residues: CASSLRSGVRSTDGYTF.

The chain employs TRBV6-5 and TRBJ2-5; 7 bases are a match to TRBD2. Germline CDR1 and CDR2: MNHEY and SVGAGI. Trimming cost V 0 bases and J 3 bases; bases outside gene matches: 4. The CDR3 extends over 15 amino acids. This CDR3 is CASSYSWDYEETQYF. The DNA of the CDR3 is TGTGCCAGCAGTTACTCCTGGGACTACGAAGAGACCCAGTACTTC.

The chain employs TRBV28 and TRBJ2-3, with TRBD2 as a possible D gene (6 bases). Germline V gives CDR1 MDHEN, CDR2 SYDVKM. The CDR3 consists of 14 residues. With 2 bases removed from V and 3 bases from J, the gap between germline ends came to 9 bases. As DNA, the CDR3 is TGTGCCAGCAGTTTAGGGGGGAGGACAGATACGCAGTATTTT. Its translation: CASSLGGRTDTQYF.

The CDR3, as DNA: TGCAGCGGGATTCAAGAGACCCAGTACTTC. It translates to CSGIQETQYF. The gene calls are TRBV20-1 and TRBJ2-5; a weak D match, TRBD2 (5 bases). The germline CDR1 and CDR2 sequences are DFQATT and SNEGSKA (reference sequence). The CDR3 has 10 residues.

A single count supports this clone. Written as DNA, the CDR3 is TGTGCCAGCAGCGGGACTAGCTTAGGGACCGGGGAGCTGTTTTTT. This codes for CASSGTSLGTGELFF. This rearrangement joins TRBV5-8 to TRBJ2-2; 9 bases are shared with TRBD2. The trim removed 4 bases at V and 5 bases at J, leaving 6 bases unmatched. This CDR3 has 15 residues. CDR1 and CDR2 (germline): SGHTS, YDEGEE.

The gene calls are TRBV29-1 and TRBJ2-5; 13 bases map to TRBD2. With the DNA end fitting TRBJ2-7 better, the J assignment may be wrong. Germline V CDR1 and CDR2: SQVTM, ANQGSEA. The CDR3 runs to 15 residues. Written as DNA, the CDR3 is TGCAGCGCCGCCATGTGGACTAGCGGGAGCTACGAGCAGTACTTC. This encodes CSAAMWTSGSYEQYF.

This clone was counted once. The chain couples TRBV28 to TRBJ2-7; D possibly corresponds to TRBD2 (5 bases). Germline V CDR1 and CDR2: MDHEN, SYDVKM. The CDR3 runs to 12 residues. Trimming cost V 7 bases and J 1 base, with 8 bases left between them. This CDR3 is CASTDSSYEQYF. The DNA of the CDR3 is TGTGCCAGCACGGACTCTTCCTACGAGCAGTACTTC.

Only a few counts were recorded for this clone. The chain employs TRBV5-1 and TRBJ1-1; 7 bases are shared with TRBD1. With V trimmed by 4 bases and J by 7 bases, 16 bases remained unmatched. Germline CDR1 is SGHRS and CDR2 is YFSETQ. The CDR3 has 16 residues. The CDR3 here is CASSPRQGSQLGEAFF. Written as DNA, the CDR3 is TGCGCCAGCAGCCCTAGACAGGGTTCGCAGTTGGGTGAAGCTTTCTTT.

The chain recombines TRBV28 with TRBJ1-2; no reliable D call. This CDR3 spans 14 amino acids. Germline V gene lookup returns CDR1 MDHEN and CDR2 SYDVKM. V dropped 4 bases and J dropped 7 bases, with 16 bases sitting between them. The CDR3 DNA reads TGTGCCAGCAGTTCCCACCCGGGATCAGGTGGCTACACCTTC. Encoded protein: CASSSHPGSGGYTF.

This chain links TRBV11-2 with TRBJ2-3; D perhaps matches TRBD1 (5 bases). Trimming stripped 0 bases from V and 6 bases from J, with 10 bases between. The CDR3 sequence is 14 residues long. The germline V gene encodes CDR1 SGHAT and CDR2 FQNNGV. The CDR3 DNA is TGTGCCAGCAGCTTAGACAGGGCGATGGATACGCAGTATTTT. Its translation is CASSLDRAMDTQYF.

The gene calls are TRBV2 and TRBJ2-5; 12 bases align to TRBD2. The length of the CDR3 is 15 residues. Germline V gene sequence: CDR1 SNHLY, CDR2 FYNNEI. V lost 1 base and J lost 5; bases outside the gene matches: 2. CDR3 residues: CASSEGLAGVETQYF. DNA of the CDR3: TGTGCCAGCAGTGAAGGACTAGCGGGAGTCGAGACCCAGTACTTC.

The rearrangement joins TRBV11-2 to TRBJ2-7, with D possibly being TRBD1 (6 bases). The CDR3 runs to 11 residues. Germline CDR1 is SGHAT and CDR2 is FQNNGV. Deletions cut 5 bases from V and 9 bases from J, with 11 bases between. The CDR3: CASSPRQVQYF. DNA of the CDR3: TGTGCCAGCAGCCCGCGACAGGTGCAGTACTTC.

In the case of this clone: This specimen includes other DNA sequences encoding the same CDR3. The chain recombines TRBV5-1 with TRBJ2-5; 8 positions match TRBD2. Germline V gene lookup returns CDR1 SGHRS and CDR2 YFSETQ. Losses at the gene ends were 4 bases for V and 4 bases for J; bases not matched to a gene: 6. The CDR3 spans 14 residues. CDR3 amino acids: CASSPAGGRETQYF. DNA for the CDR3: TGCGCCAGCAGCCCGGCGGGGGGACGAGAGACCCAGTACTTC.

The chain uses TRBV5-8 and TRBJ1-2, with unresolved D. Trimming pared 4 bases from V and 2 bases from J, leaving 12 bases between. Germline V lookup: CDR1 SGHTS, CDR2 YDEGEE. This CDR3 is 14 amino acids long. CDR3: CASSRGGTNYGYTF. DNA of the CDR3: TGTGCCAGCAGCCGTGGCGGAACCAACTATGGCTACACCTTC.

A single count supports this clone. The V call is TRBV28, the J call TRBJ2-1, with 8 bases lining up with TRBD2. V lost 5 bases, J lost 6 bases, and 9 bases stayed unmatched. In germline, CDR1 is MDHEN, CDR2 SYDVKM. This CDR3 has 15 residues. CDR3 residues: CASSKELAAFNEQFF. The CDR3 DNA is TGTGCCAGCAGTAAGGAACTAGCGGCTTTCAATGAGCAGTTCTTC.

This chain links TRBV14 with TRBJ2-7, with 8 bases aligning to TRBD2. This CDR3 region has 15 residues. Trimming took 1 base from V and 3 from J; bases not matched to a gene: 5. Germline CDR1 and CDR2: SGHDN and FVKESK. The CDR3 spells CASSQGGSGSYEQYF. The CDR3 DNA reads TGTGCCAGCAGCCAAGGTGGCAGCGGGAGCTACGAGCAGTACTTC.

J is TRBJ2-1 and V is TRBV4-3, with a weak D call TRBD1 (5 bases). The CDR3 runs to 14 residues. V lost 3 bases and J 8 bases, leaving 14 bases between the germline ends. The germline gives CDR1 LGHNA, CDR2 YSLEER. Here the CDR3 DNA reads TGCGCCAGCAGCCAGGTTGGGTCAGGGCATGAGCAGTTCTTC. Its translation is CASSQVGSGHEQFF.

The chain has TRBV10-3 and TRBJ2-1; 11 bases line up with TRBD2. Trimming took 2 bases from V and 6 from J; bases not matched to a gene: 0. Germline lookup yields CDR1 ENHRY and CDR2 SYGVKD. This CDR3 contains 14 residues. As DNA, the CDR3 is TGTGCCATCAGTGAGGGACTAGCGGGCAATGAGCAGTTCTTC. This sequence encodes CAISEGLAGNEQFF.

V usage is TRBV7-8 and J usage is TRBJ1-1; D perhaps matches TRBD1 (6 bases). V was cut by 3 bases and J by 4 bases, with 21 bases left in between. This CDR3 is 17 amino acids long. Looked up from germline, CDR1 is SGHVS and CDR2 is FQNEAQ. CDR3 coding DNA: TGTGCCAGCAGCTTGCGGAACTCGGCCAGGGGAGTCACTGAAGCTTTCTTT. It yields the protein CASSLRNSARGVTEAFF.

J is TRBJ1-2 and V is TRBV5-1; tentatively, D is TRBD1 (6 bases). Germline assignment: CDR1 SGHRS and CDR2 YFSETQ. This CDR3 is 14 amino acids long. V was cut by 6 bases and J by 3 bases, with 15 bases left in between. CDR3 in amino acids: CASTSEPGDYGYTF. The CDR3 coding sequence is TGCGCCAGCACCTCCGAACCAGGGGACTATGGCTACACCTTC.

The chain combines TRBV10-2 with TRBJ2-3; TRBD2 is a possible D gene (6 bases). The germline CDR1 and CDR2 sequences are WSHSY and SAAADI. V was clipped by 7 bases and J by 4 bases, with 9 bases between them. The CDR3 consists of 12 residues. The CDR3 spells CASIGGADTQYF. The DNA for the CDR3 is TGCGCCAGCATAGGCGGGGCAGATACGCAGTATTTT.

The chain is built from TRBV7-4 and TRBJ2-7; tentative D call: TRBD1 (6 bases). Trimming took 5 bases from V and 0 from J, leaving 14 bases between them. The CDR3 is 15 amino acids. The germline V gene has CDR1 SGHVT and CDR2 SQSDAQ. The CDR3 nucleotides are TGTGCCAGCAGCACTACACAGGGTTACTCCTACGAGCAGTACTTC. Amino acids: CASSTTQGYSYEQYF.

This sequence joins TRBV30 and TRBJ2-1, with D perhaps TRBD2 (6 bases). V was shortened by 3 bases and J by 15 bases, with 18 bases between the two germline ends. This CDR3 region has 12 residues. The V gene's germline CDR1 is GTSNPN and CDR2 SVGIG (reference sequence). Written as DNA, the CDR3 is TGTGCCTGGAGGGATACCGGGACTCCCGCGTTCTTC. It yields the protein CAWRDTGTPAFF.

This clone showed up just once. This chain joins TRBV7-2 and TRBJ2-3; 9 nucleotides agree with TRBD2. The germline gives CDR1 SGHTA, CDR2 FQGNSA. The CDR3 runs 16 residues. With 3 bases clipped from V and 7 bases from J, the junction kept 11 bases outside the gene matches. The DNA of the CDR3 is TGTGCCAGCAGCTTGTCTCTGCGGGAGGGAGGATATACGCAGTATTTT. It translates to CASSLSLREGGYTQYF.

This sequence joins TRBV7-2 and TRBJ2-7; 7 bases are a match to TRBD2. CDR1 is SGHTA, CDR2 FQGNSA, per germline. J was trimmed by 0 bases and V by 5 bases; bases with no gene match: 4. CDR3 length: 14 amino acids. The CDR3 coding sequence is TGTGCCAGCAGCCCTTGGACTAGCTCCTACGAGCAGTACTTC. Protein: CASSPWTSSYEQYF.